The 19 T cell receptor beta chains reported below all come from one sample, sequenced in a study of blood T cell repertoires in COVID-19. Profiled with immunoSEQ multiplex PCR; TCRdb holds only in-frame clones, not every one. This sample has around 300,000 clones; around nine tenths occur once, and the top ten carry roughly 1.8%. The specimen was PBMCs or T cells enriched from blood (not recorded which). Receptor source: a woman aged 55-69 years who had recovered from COVID-19.

This chain uses TRBV11-2 with TRBJ1-3; tentative D call: TRBD1 (5 bases). The CDR3 runs to 16 residues. V was trimmed by 3 bases and J by 7 bases, leaving 19 bases between them. Germline V lookup: CDR1 SGHAT, CDR2 FQNNGV. The CDR3 loop is CASSLTPDGGLNTIYF. CDR3 in DNA: TGTGCCAGCAGCTTGACCCCCGACGGGGGGTTGAACACCATATATTTT.

This sequence joins TRBV10-3 and TRBJ1-3; D is ambiguous. The length of the CDR3 is 15 residues. Germline assignment: CDR1 ENHRY and CDR2 SYGVKD. V lost 2 bases, J lost 0 bases, and 8 bases lay in between. The CDR3 loop reads CAISEGPNSGNTIYF. The CDR3, as DNA: TGTGCCATCAGTGAGGGCCCAAACTCTGGAAACACCATATATTTT.

The gene calls are TRBV6-5 and TRBJ2-1, with 10 bases lining up with TRBD1. Trimming took 2 bases from V and 2 from J; bases not matched to a gene: 0. The CDR3 length is 15 residues. Germline loops: CDR1 MNHEY, CDR2 SVGAGI. CDR3 protein: CASSYDRGPYNEQFF. In DNA, the CDR3 is TGTGCCAGCAGTTACGACAGGGGGCCCTACAATGAGCAGTTCTTC.

The V and J genes are TRBV5-1 and TRBJ2-2, with D tentatively TRBD1 (5 bases). CDR3 length equals 16 residues. V shed 0 bases and J shed 5 bases, with 14 bases lying between them. Germline lookup yields CDR1 SGHRS and CDR2 YFSETQ. The CDR3 spells CASSLVLMQGTGELFF. The CDR3 DNA is TGCGCCAGCAGCTTGGTGCTTATGCAGGGAACCGGGGAGCTGTTTTTT.

The rearrangement joins TRBV6-5 to TRBJ1-5, with D tentatively TRBD1 (6 bases). With 0 bases removed from V and 5 bases from J, the gap between germline ends came to 8 bases. Germline V gene sequence: CDR1 MNHEY, CDR2 SVGAGI. The CDR3 sequence is 14 residues long. CDR3 region: CASSYSDSHQPQHF. CDR3 coding DNA: TGTGCCAGCAGTTACTCGGACAGCCATCAGCCCCAGCATTTT.

Regarding this clone: At one end the junction does not follow the germline gene, possibly because of a read error. This chain uses TRBV7-7 with TRBJ2-1, with 9 bases fitting TRBD2. CDR1 is SSHAT and CDR2 is FNYEAQ in the germline V gene (reference sequence). This CDR3 has 14 residues. This CDR3 is CASSPTASGVEQFF. CDR3 nucleotides: TGTGCTAGCAGCCCCACCGCTAGCGGGGTTGAGCAGTTCTTC.

This chain uses TRBV5-4 with TRBJ2-7, with D perhaps matching TRBD2 (5 bases). The ends were cut back, 3 bases at V and 6 bases at J, with 19 bases in the middle. This CDR3 is 15 amino acids long. Per germline, CDR1 SGHNT and CDR2 YYREEE (reference sequence). CDR3 bases: TGTGCCAGCAGCTCGCCCGGACTCATGAGTGCCGAGCAGTACTTC. It encodes CASSSPGLMSAEQYF.

CDR3 region: CASSEIGGQPQHF. The CDR3 DNA is TGCGCCAGCAGTGAGATTGGGGGGCAGCCCCAGCATTTT. The rearrangement uses TRBV10-1 and TRBJ1-5, with D tentatively TRBD1 (5 bases). The germline CDR1 and CDR2 sequences are WNHNN and SYGVQD (reference sequence). V dropped 2 bases and J dropped 7 bases, with 9 bases sitting between them. This CDR3 spans 13 amino acids.

J is TRBJ1-6 and V is TRBV7-3; the match to TRBD1 covers 7 bases. The J segment lost 8 bases and the V segment lost 1 base, leaving 5 bases of the junction unmatched. CDR1 and CDR2 (germline): SGHTA, FQGTGA. The CDR3 sequence is 15 residues long. CDR3 nucleotide sequence: TGTGCCAGCAGCTTAATGTCAGGGGGTGATTCACCCCTCCACTTT. It yields the protein CASSLMSGGDSPLHF.

V and J are TRBV20-1 and TRBJ2-7; D gene uncertain. Germline CDR1 is DFQATT and CDR2 is SNEGSKA (reference sequence). Trimming cost V 3 bases and J 3 bases, with 6 bases left between them. The CDR3 extends over 11 amino acids. CDR3 sequence (DNA): TGCAGTGCTAGGCGGATCTACGAGCAGTACTTC. This codes for CSARRIYEQYF.

This clone was observed once. This sequence joins TRBV12-3 or TRBV12-4 and TRBJ1-5, with D uncertain. CDR3 length: 13 residues. Trimming pared 2 bases from V and 4 bases from J, leaving 6 bases between. The CDR3 DNA sequence: TGTGCCAGCAGTTTATTGAGGAATCAGCCCCAGCATTTT. Amino acid sequence: CASSLLRNQPQHF.

The chain couples TRBV2 to TRBJ1-1; 7 bases map to TRBD1. From germline, CDR1 is SNHLY and CDR2 FYNNEI. V was clipped by 5 bases and J by 0 bases; unmatched bases: 0. The length of the CDR3 is 13 residues. The CDR3 sequence is CASSTGVNTEAFF. The CDR3 DNA follows: TGTGCCAGCAGTACAGGGGTGAACACTGAAGCTTTCTTT.

The genes are TRBV11-2 and TRBJ2-2; TRBD2 matches 11 bases. This CDR3 region has 18 residues. Trimming took 6 bases from V and 7 from J; bases not matched to a gene: 16. The germline CDR1 and CDR2 sequences are SGHAT and FQNNGV. The CDR3: CASRRAGASGGFGGELFF. CDR3 DNA sequence: TGTGCCAGCAGACGGGCAGGGGCTAGCGGGGGGTTTGGCGGGGAGCTGTTTTTT.

This chain joins TRBV28 and TRBJ2-3; 9 bases line up with TRBD2. Germline V gives CDR1 MDHEN, CDR2 SYDVKM. The CDR3 has 15 amino acids. V lost 6 bases, J lost 5 bases, and 9 bases stayed unmatched. The CDR3 DNA reads TGTGCCAGCAGCTCCCCTAGCGGGACCGTAGATACGCAGTATTTT. It yields the protein CASSSPSGTVDTQYF.

This clone appeared a single time. The gene calls are TRBV4-1 and TRBJ2-7; TRBD1 agrees at 8 bases. Germline V CDR1 and CDR2: MGHRA, YSYEKL. The CDR3 loop spans 16 amino acids. Trimming took 1 base from V and 4 from J; bases not matched to a gene: 9. The CDR3 bases are TGCGCCAGCAGCCAAGGGGCAGGGGGCCTCTCATACGAGCAGTACTTC. This gives the protein CASSQGAGGLSYEQYF.

This chain joins TRBV29-1 and TRBJ1-4; 11 bases are shared with TRBD1. CDR3 length: 12 residues. CDR1 is SQVTM, CDR2 ANQGSEA, per germline. Unmatched junction bases numbered 3, after V lost 7 bases and J lost 8 bases. CDR3: CSARTGGEKLFF. CDR3 DNA: TGCAGCGCTAGGACAGGGGGCGAAAAACTGTTTTTT.

The V and J genes are TRBV19 and TRBJ2-7, with D perhaps TRBD2 (6 bases). Deletions cut 3 bases from V and 7 bases from J, with 19 bases between. Germline V gene lookup returns CDR1 LNHDA and CDR2 SQIVND (reference sequence). The CDR3 runs to 15 residues. CDR3 nucleotides: TGTGCCAGTAGTATTTTCCCTACTAGCTCCTCTGAGCAGTACTTC. Protein: CASSIFPTSSSEQYF.

The chain carries TRBV6-5 and TRBJ1-5, with D possibly being TRBD1 (6 bases). This CDR3 comprises 14 residues. Germline assignment: CDR1 MNHEY and CDR2 SVGAGI. V lost 6 bases and J lost 2, with 11 bases in between. Written as DNA, the CDR3 is TGTGCCAGCAGGAAACAGGGCGGCAATCAGCCCCAGCATTTT. The encoded protein is CASRKQGGNQPQHF.

This rearrangement joins TRBV12-3 or TRBV12-4 to TRBJ1-1; D unresolved. V was pared by 3 bases and J by 7 bases, with 6 bases between. CDR3 length: 11 amino acids. The CDR3 here is CASSFGGEAFF. CDR3 DNA sequence: TGTGCCAGCAGTTTCGGCGGTGAAGCTTTCTTT.